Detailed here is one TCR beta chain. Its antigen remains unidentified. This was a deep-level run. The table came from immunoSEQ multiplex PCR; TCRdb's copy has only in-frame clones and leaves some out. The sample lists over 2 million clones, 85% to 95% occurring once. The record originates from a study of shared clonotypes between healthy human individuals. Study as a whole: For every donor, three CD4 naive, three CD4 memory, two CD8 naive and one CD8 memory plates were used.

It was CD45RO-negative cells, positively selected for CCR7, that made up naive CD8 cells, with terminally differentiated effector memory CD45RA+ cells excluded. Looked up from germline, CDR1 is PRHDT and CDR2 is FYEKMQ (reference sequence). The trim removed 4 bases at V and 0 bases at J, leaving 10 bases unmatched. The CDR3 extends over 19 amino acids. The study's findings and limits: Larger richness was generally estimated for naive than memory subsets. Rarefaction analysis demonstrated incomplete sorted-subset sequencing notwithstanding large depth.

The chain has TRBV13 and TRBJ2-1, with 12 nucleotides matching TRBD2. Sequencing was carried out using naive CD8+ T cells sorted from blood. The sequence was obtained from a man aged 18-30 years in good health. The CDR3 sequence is CASSSPSGGAASSYNEQFF. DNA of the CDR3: TGTGCCAGCAGCTCCCCTAGCGGGGGGGCCGCGAGCTCCTACAATGAGCAGTTCTTC.